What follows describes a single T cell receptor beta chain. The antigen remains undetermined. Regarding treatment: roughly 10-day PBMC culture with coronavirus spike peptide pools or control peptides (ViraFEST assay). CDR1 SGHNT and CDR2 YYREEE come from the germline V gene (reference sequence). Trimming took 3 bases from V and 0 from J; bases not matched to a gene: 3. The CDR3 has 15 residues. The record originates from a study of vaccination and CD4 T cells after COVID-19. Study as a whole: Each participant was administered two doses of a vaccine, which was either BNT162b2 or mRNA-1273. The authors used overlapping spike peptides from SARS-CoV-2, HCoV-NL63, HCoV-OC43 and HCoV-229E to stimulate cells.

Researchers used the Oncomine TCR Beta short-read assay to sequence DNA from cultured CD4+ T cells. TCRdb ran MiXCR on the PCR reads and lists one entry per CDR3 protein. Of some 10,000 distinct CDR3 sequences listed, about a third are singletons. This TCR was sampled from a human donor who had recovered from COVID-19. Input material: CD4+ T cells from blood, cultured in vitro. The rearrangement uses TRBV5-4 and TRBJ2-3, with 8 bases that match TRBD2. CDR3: CASSSQRGSTDTQYF. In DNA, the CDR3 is TGTGCCAGCAGCTCTCAGCGGGGGAGCACAGATACGCAGTATTTT.